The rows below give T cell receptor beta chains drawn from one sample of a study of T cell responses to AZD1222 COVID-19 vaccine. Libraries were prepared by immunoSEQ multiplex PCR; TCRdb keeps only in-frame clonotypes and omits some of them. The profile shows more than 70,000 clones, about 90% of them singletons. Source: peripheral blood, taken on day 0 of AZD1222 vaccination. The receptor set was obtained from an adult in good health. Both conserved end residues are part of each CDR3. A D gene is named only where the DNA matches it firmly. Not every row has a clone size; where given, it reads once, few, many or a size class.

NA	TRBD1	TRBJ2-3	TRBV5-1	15	CASSLSTGGADTQYF	TGCGCCAGCAGCCTATCGACAGGGGGGGCAGATACGCAGTATTTT
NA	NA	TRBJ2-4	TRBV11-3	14	CASSLGSGENIQYF	TGTGCCAGCAGCTTAGGGTCCGGAGAAAACATTCAGTACTTC
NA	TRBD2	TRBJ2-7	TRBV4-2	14	CASSRGGSGNEQYF	TGTGCCAGCAGCCGGGGCGGGAGCGGGAACGAGCAGTACTTC
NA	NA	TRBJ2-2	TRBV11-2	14	CASSVTRNLRELFF	TGTGCCAGCAGCGTGACTAGAAATCTTAGGGAGCTGTTTTTT
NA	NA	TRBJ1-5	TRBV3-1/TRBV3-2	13	CASSLQGSVPQHF	TGTGCCAGCAGCCTCCAGGGCTCTGTGCCCCAGCATTTT
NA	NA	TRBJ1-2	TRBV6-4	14	CASSETPFSYGYTF	TGTGCCAGCAGTGAGACCCCCTTTTCGTATGGCTACACCTTC
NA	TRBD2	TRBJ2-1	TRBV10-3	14	CAIASTSGYNEQFF	TGTGCCATCGCCTCGACTAGCGGCTACAATGAGCAGTTCTTC
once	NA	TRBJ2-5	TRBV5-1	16	CASSLGHGRAQETQYF	TGCGCCAGCAGCTTGGGCCACGGCAGGGCTCAAGAGACCCAGTACTTC
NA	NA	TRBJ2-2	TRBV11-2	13	CASSSGVSGELFF	TGTGCCAGCAGCTCGGGAGTGTCCGGGGAGCTGTTTTTT
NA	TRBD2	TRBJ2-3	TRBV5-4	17	CASSGTSGSVGTDTQYF	TGTGCCAGCAGCGGGACTAGCGGGAGTGTCGGTACAGATACGCAGTATTTT
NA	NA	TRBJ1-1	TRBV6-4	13	CASSREANTEAFF	TGTGCCAGCAGTCGGGAGGCGAACACTGAAGCTTTCTTT
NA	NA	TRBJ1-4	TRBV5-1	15	CASSLTGATNEKLFF	TGCGCCAGCAGCTTGACAGGTGCAACTAATGAAAAACTGTTTTTT
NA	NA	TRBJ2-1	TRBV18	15	CASSHSLGPLKEQFF	TGTGCCAGCTCACATAGCTTGGGACCTCTAAAGGAGCAGTTCTTC
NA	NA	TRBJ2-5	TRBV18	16	CASSPLPKQNQETQYF	TGTGCCAGCTCACCCCTCCCCAAGCAAAACCAAGAGACCCAGTACTTC
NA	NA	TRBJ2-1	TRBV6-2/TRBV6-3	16	CASSYSTRQTGQEQFF	TGTGCCAGCAGTTACTCGACCCGCCAAACGGGTCAGGAGCAGTTCTTC
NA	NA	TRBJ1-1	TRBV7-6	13	CASSFGGGTEAFF	TGTGCCAGCAGCTTCGGTGGAGGCACTGAAGCTTTCTTT
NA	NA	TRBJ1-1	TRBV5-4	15	CASSPGGGTDTEAFF	TGTGCCAGCAGCCCGGGCGGGGGCACGGACACTGAAGCTTTCTTT
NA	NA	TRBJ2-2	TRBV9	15	CASSVDGRNTGELFF	TGTGCCAGCAGCGTAGACGGGAGGAACACCGGGGAGCTGTTTTTT
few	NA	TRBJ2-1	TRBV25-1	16	CASSANRGFGYNEQFF	TGTGCCAGCAGTGCAAACAGAGGGTTCGGATACAATGAGCAGTTCTTC
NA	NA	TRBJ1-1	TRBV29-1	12	CSGRTVNTEAFF	TGCAGCGGCCGAACGGTTAACACTGAAGCTTTCTTT
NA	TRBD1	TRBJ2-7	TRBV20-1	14	CSASTATGFHEQYF	TGCAGTGCTAGTACTGCGACAGGGTTCCACGAGCAGTACTTC
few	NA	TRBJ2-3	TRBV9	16	CASSVVSDSSTDTQYF	TGTGCCAGCAGCGTAGTTAGCGATTCTAGCACAGATACGCAGTATTTT
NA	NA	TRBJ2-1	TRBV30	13	CAWSRQVYNEQFF	TGTGCCTGGAGTCGGCAGGTCTACAATGAGCAGTTCTTC
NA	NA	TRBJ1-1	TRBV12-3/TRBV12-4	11	CASSLGTEAFF	TGTGCCAGCAGTTTAGGAACTGAAGCTTTCTTT
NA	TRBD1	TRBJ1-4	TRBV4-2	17	CASSQAQGATGNEKLFF	TGTGCCAGCAGCCAAGCACAGGGGGCGACGGGTAATGAAAAACTGTTTTTT
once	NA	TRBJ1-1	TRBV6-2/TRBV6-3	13	CASSYRGNTEAFF	TGTGCCAGCAGTTACAGGGGGAACACTGAAGCTTTCTTT
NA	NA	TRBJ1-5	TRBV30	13	CAWSPGGGQPQHF	TGTGCCTGGAGTCCGGGGGGGGGTCAGCCCCAGCATTTT
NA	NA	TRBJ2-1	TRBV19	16	CASSIEIAASYNEQFF	TGTGCCAGTAGTATAGAAATAGCGGCCTCCTACAATGAGCAGTTCTTC
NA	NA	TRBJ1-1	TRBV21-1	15	CASSKVPRGNTEAFF	TGTGCCAGCAGCAAAGTCCCCCGGGGGAACACTGAAGCTTTCTTT
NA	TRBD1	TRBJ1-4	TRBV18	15	CASSPPGQDNEKLFF	TGTGCCAGCTCACCTCCGGGACAGGATAATGAAAAACTGTTTTTT